The 17 T cell receptor beta chains presented below share a single source sample, sequenced in a study of identical twins. TCRdb re-called the 5' RACE reads with MiXCR, one entry per CDR3 protein. The top ten clones hold about 1.5% of a sample with about 900,000 distinct CDR3 sequences, approximately 13% of them seen once. In addition, the sample was reused for a study of yellow fever vaccine responses in identical twins.

The sample comprised PBMCs. These TCRs come from a woman aged 18-29 years in good health.

This clonotype was seen more than once but under ten times. The chain joins TRBV7-6 to TRBJ2-1; 10 nucleotides align to TRBD1. Germline assignment: CDR1 SGHVS and CDR2 FNYEAQ. The length of the CDR3 is 15 residues. V lost 5 bases, J lost 3 bases, and 4 bases stayed unmatched. The CDR3 reads CASSQGQGHYNEQFF. The CDR3 nucleotides read TGTGCCAGCAGCCAGGGACAGGGGCACTACAATGAGCAGTTCTTC.

This clonotype has a handful of counts. The chain joins TRBV19 to TRBJ2-4; tentatively, D is TRBD1 (5 bases). V lost 4 bases, J lost 3 bases, and 13 bases lay in between. Germline V gives CDR1 LNHDA, CDR2 SQIVND (reference sequence). The CDR3 consists of 15 residues. Here the CDR3 reads CASSKGHLVKNIQYF. CDR3 nucleotides: TGTGCCAGTAGTAAAGGACACCTGGTCAAAAACATTCAGTACTTC.

This clonotype was detected ten times or more. The genes are TRBV2 and TRBJ1-1; 7 bases map to TRBD1. The V gene end was trimmed by 4 bases and the J gene end by 2 bases; junction bases not matched to a gene: 10. The germline gives CDR1 SNHLY, CDR2 FYNNEI. The CDR3 has 16 residues. This CDR3 reads CASSGPRQGPNTEAFF. DNA for the CDR3: TGTGCCAGCAGTGGCCCCCGACAGGGCCCCAACACTGAAGCTTTCTTT. Looking up the rest from reference TRBV2 and TRBJ1-1 gives the full variable domain: EPEVTQTPSHQVTQMGQEVILRCVPISNHLYFYWYRQILGQKVEFLVSFYNNEISEKSEIFDDQFSVERPDGSNFTLKIRSTKLEDSAMYFCASSGPRQGPNTEAFFGQGTRLTVV.

This clonotype was observed a handful of times. The chain couples TRBV15 to TRBJ2-1, with D perhaps being TRBD1 or TRBD2 (5 bases each). V was shortened by 0 bases and J by 9 bases, with 21 bases between the two germline ends. This CDR3 is 17 amino acids long. Germline CDR1 is LNHNV and CDR2 is YYDKDF (reference sequence). CDR3: CATSRDKDWGGAGEQFF. CDR3 nucleotide sequence: TGTGCCACCAGCAGAGATAAGGACTGGGGTGGGGCTGGTGAGCAGTTCTTC.

V gene TRBV19 combines with J gene TRBJ2-2, with D unresolved. V was clipped by 1 base and J by 4 bases, with 10 bases between them. CDR1 and CDR2 (germline): LNHDA, SQIVND (reference sequence). This CDR3 is 15 amino acids long. This CDR3 reads CASSIGAVSTGELFF. CDR3 sequence (DNA): TGTGCCAGTAGTATAGGGGCCGTTAGCACCGGGGAGCTGTTTTTT.

This sequence joins TRBV6-1 and TRBJ2-7; no clear D. The V and J ends lost 2 bases and 4 bases respectively, with 12 bases between them. This CDR3 comprises 14 residues. Germline V gene sequence: CDR1 MNHNS, CDR2 SASEGT. The CDR3 nucleotides read TGTGCCAGCAGTGAACTTTTGGGTAGTTACGAGCAGTACGTC. Protein sequence: CASSELLGSYEQYV.

This clonotype was detected a few times. The chain recombines TRBV20-1 with TRBJ2-7; TRBD1 or TRBD2 may be the D gene (5 bases each). The CDR3 spans 14 residues. V was cut by 3 bases and J by 2 bases, with 14 bases left in between. Germline V gives CDR1 DFQATT, CDR2 SNEGSKA (reference sequence). The CDR3 reads CSARRGPGTYEQYF. In nucleotides, the CDR3 is TGCAGTGCTAGGAGGGGTCCGGGGACCTACGAGCAGTACTTC.

This clonotype has at least ten counts. CDR3 protein: CASSQYIGAYEQYF. The CDR3 DNA sequence: TGTGCCAGCAGCCAATATATAGGCGCCTACGAGCAGTACTTC. The chain couples TRBV16 to TRBJ2-7; D gene uncertain. Per germline, CDR1 KGHSY and CDR2 FQNENV. This CDR3 is 14 amino acids long. The V gene lost 1 base and the J gene lost 2 bases, with 9 bases spanning the gap. The full variable domain, in which reference TRBV16 and TRBJ2-7 provide the parts outside the CDR3, is GEEVAQTPKHLVRGEGQKAKLYCAPIKGHSYVFWYQQVLKNEFKFLISFQNENVFDETGMPKERFSAKCLPNSPCSLEIQATKLEDSAVYFCASSQYIGAYEQYFGPGTRLTVT.

In its sample, this clonotype was seen a few times. The chain combines TRBV12-3 or TRBV12-4 with TRBJ2-1; D gene uncertain. The CDR3 runs to 15 residues. V lost 5 bases and J 6 bases, leaving 17 bases between the germline ends. As DNA, the CDR3 is TGTGCCAGCAGTCCAGGACCCTCCATCCCCAATGAGCAGTTCTTC. As protein: CASSPGPSIPNEQFF.

This clonotype appeared many times. CDR3 coding DNA: TGTGCCAGCAGTCCCCTTGTAGTTCCCAACAATGAGCAGTTCTTC. The encoded protein is CASSPLVVPNNEQFF. The chain employs TRBV12-3 or TRBV12-4 and TRBJ2-1; D call uncertain. The V end lost 5 bases, the J end lost 5 bases, and 16 bases lay between the germline ends. This CDR3 contains 15 residues.

The chain joins TRBV2 to TRBJ2-5, with a possible D match to TRBD2 (5 bases). The CDR3 loop spans 16 amino acids. Germline loops: CDR1 SNHLY, CDR2 FYNNEI. The V gene lost 2 bases and the J gene lost 3 bases, with 16 bases spanning the gap. DNA for the CDR3: TGTGCCAGCAGTGAAACCCCCGGAGGAGCAAAAGAGACCCAGTACTTC. As protein: CASSETPGGAKETQYF.

This clonotype has more than one count but fewer than ten. The chain is built from TRBV2 and TRBJ1-2; 9 nucleotides agree with TRBD1. Losses at the gene ends were 6 bases for V and 8 bases for J; bases not matched to a gene: 7. This CDR3 has 13 amino acids. Germline-derived CDR1 and CDR2 are SNHLY and FYNNEI. The CDR3 loop reads CASRTGGIYGYTF. The CDR3 bases are TGTGCCAGCAGGACAGGGGGGATTTACGGCTACACCTTC.

The rearrangement joins TRBV19 to TRBJ2-7, with D possibly TRBD2 on 6 matching bases. V was trimmed by 1 base and J by 3 bases, leaving 13 bases between them. This CDR3 region has 15 residues. Per the germline V gene, CDR1 is LNHDA and CDR2 is SQIVND (reference sequence). CDR3 residues: CASSIAAGLGYEQYF. The CDR3 DNA reads as TGTGCCAGTAGTATAGCCGCGGGACTCGGCTACGAGCAGTACTTC.

This chain connects TRBV4-2 to TRBJ2-1; D gene uncertain. This CDR3 region has 14 residues. The ends were cut back, 3 bases at V and 6 bases at J, with 12 bases in the middle. Per the germline V gene, CDR1 is LGHNA and CDR2 is YNFKEQ. The CDR3 DNA is TGTGCCAGCAGCCAGGCGGATGGGTTCAATGAGCAGTTCTTC. Its translation is CASSQADGFNEQFF.

The table lists this clonotype with a count of one. V usage is TRBV10-2 and J usage is TRBJ2-7; 14 bases are a match to TRBD2. Germline V gene sequence: CDR1 WSHSY, CDR2 SAAADI. CDR3 length equals 19 residues. Losses at the gene ends were 4 bases for V and 5 bases for J; bases not matched to a gene: 16. CDR3 residues: CASSVGPGTSGRRLDEQYF. DNA for the CDR3: TGCGCCAGCAGTGTAGGTCCCGGGACTAGCGGGAGACGGTTGGACGAGCAGTACTTC.

This clonotype was counted between two and nine times. The DNA of the CDR3 is TGTGCCAGCTCGCATTTAACGGGGGACCTCCAAGAGACCCAGTACTTC. It is translated as CASSHLTGDLQETQYF. The chain has TRBV2 and TRBJ2-5; a possible D gene is TRBD2 (6 bases). Deletions cut 8 bases from V and 1 base from J, with 20 bases between. Per the germline V gene, CDR1 is SNHLY and CDR2 is FYNNEI. This CDR3 comprises 16 residues. The full variable domain, in which reference TRBV2 and TRBJ2-5 provide the parts outside the CDR3, is EPEVTQTPSHQVTQMGQEVILRCVPISNHLYFYWYRQILGQKVEFLVSFYNNEISEKSEIFDDQFSVERPDGSNFTLKIRSTKLEDSAMYFCASSHLTGDLQETQYFGPGTRLLVL.

In this sample, this clonotype turned up many times. The gene calls are TRBV24-1 and TRBJ2-1, with 7 bases that match TRBD1. The CDR3 runs to 11 residues. Trimming removed 9 bases from V and 8 bases from J; junction bases left unmatched: 3. CDR1 and CDR2 from the germline V gene are KGHDR and SFDVKD. CDR3 sequence reads: CATSDRDEQFF. For the CDR3, the DNA is TGTGCCACCTCCGACAGGGATGAGCAGTTCTTC.